The rows below give T cell receptor beta chains drawn from one sample of a study of blood T cell repertoires in COVID-19. The table came from immunoSEQ multiplex PCR; TCRdb's copy has only in-frame clones and leaves some out. Seen here are hundreds of thousands of clones, over 75% observed once, and the top ten hold around 0.8%. Sequenced input: peripheral blood. Source of these receptors: a woman aged 30 to 39 with acute or convalescent COVID-19. CDR3s include the opening cysteine and the closing phenylalanine or tryptophan. Each record gives: V gene, D gene, clone size, J gene, CDR3 DNA, CDR3 protein. D genes are given only for firm matches. Expanded clones get a size class; other rows say once, few or many, or leave the size out.

V: TRBV12-3/TRBV12-4; D: TRBD1; size: .; J: TRBJ2-7; DNA: TGTGCCAGCAGGACAGGGGGCCACGAGCAGTACTTC; CDR3: CASRTGGHEQYF
V: TRBV19; D: TRBD2; size: .; J: TRBJ2-7; DNA: TGTGCCAGTACTGGGACTAGCGGCAACGAGCAGTACTTC; CDR3: CASTGTSGNEQYF
V: TRBV5-1; D: .; size: .; J: TRBJ2-2; DNA: TGCGCCAGCAGCTTGTACTGGGAAGGGGACACCGGGGAGCTGTTTTTT; CDR3: CASSLYWEGDTGELFF
V: TRBV6-2/TRBV6-3; D: .; size: .; J: TRBJ2-1; DNA: TGTGCCAGCAGTTACTCGACGGGAGCCTACAATGAGCAGTTCTTC; CDR3: CASSYSTGAYNEQFF
V: TRBV30; D: TRBD1; size: .; J: TRBJ1-4; DNA: TGTGCCTGCCCGAGGACAGGGTTTAATGAAAAACTGTTTTTT; CDR3: CACPRTGFNEKLFF
V: TRBV5-5; D: .; size: .; J: TRBJ1-1; DNA: TGTGCCAGCAGCTCCAGGGGTTCTGAAGCTTTCTTT; CDR3: CASSSRGSEAFF
V: TRBV24-1; D: TRBD1; size: .; J: TRBJ2-2; DNA: TGTGCCACCAGTGTCCTACCCTGGACAGGGCCGGGCACCGGGGAGCTGTTTTTT; CDR3: CATSVLPWTGPGTGELFF
V: TRBV5-4; D: .; size: .; J: TRBJ2-3; DNA: TGTGCCAGCAGGAGAATAGCTCTAGTAGAGACAGATACGCAGTATTTT; CDR3: CASRRIALVETDTQYF
V: TRBV6-4; D: .; size: .; J: TRBJ1-6; DNA: TGTGCCAGCAGTCCTGACCAGGGAGGGATTTCACCCCTCCACTTT; CDR3: CASSPDQGGISPLHF
V: TRBV5-4; D: .; size: .; J: TRBJ1-4; DNA: TGTGCCAGCAGCTTATTTGTGCAGAATAATGAAAAACTGTTTTTT; CDR3: CASSLFVQNNEKLFF
V: TRBV7-9; D: TRBD1; size: .; J: TRBJ2-3; DNA: TGTGCCAGCAGCTTACGACAGGGGTTGGGCACAGATACGCAGTATTTT; CDR3: CASSLRQGLGTDTQYF
V: TRBV24-1; D: .; size: .; J: TRBJ1-5; DNA: TGTGCCACCAGTGATACAGGTAGCAATCAGCCCCAGCATTTT; CDR3: CATSDTGSNQPQHF
V: TRBV5-1; D: TRBD2; size: .; J: TRBJ2-5; DNA: TGCGCCAGCAGCTTGGGATTCGGCGGGAGGGCCGAGGAGACCCAGTACTTC; CDR3: CASSLGFGGRAEETQYF
V: TRBV11-3; D: TRBD2; size: .; J: TRBJ2-5; DNA: TGTGCCAGCAGCGTACTAGCGGGAGGGCCGGAGACCCAGTACTTC; CDR3: CASSVLAGGPETQYF
V: TRBV5-4; D: .; size: .; J: TRBJ2-4; DNA: TGTGCCAGCAGCTTGGACAGAGTAAACATTCAGTACTTC; CDR3: CASSLDRVNIQYF
V: TRBV2; D: TRBD1; size: .; J: TRBJ1-5; DNA: TGTGCCAGCAGGGGAAGGACAGGGGGCAATCAGCCCCAGCATTTT; CDR3: CASRGRTGGNQPQHF
V: TRBV29-1; D: .; size: once; J: TRBJ2-7; DNA: TGCAGCGTTAAAGCGGTTTCCTACGAGCAGTACTTC; CDR3: CSVKAVSYEQYF
V: TRBV19; D: TRBD2; size: .; J: TRBJ2-7; DNA: TGTGCCAGTAGTATAGATCGGGGACTAGCGGGAGTGTCCGAGCAGTACTTC; CDR3: CASSIDRGLAGVSEQYF
V: TRBV27; D: TRBD1; size: .; J: TRBJ1-4; DNA: TGTGCCAGCAGCCCTAACAGGGGTTTGAATGAAAAACTGTTTTTT; CDR3: CASSPNRGLNEKLFF
V: TRBV12-3/TRBV12-4; D: .; size: .; J: TRBJ2-3; DNA: TGTGCCACCGGAACCGGGGTAGATACGCAGTATTTT; CDR3: CATGTGVDTQYF
V: TRBV6-2/TRBV6-3; D: TRBD1; size: .; J: TRBJ1-6; DNA: TGTGCCAGCAGTTACTCGACAGGGGCATCAACCCTCCACTTT; CDR3: CASSYSTGASTLHF
V: TRBV7-8; D: .; size: .; J: TRBJ1-5; DNA: TGTGCCAGCAGCCGTATACAGGAGAATAGCAATCAGCCCCAGCATTTT; CDR3: CASSRIQENSNQPQHF
V: TRBV7-2; D: .; size: .; J: TRBJ1-6; DNA: TGTGCCAGCAGCCCGAGACCCGACAGGAATTCACCCCTCCACTTT; CDR3: CASSPRPDRNSPLHF
V: TRBV19; D: TRBD2; size: .; J: TRBJ2-5; DNA: TGTGCCAGTAGTCTAATTAGCGGGAGTCTAGAGACCCAGTACTTC; CDR3: CASSLISGSLETQYF
V: TRBV5-4; D: .; size: .; J: TRBJ1-1; DNA: TGTGCCAGCAGCTTGGCCGTAAACACTGAAGCTTTCTTT; CDR3: CASSLAVNTEAFF
V: TRBV5-1; D: TRBD1; size: .; J: TRBJ1-1; DNA: TGCGCCAGCAGCGCCCCGACAGGGGTAAACACTGAAGCTTTCTTT; CDR3: CASSAPTGVNTEAFF
V: TRBV19; D: TRBD1; size: .; J: TRBJ1-5; DNA: TGTGCCAGTAGTAAGTACAGGGGGAGCAATCAGCCCCAGCATTTT; CDR3: CASSKYRGSNQPQHF
V: TRBV30; D: TRBD1; size: .; J: TRBJ1-1; DNA: TGTGCCTGGAGTACCGGGACAGTGAACACTGAAGCTTTCTTT; CDR3: CAWSTGTVNTEAFF
V: TRBV19; D: .; size: .; J: TRBJ1-4; DNA: TGTGCCAGTAAAACGGGAAGGGCAACTAATGAAAAACTGTTTTTT; CDR3: CASKTGRATNEKLFF
V: TRBV27; D: .; size: few; J: TRBJ2-7; DNA: TGTGCCAGCAGTCGCTACATGACTATCGGAGCCTACGAGCAGTACTTC; CDR3: CASSRYMTIGAYEQYF
V: TRBV10-3; D: TRBD1; size: .; J: TRBJ2-2; DNA: TGTGCCATCAGGAGGACAGGGGAAACCGGGGAGCTGTTTTTT; CDR3: CAIRRTGETGELFF
V: TRBV7-3; D: TRBD2; size: .; J: TRBJ2-1; DNA: TGTGCCAGCAGCTTGGCTGGGACTAGCGGGGGCTACAATGAGCAGTTCTTC; CDR3: CASSLAGTSGGYNEQFF
V: TRBV28; D: .; size: .; J: TRBJ2-1; DNA: TGTGCCAGTGTTGGACAAAACAATGAGCAGTTCTTC; CDR3: CASVGQNNEQFF
V: TRBV5-1; D: .; size: .; J: TRBJ1-3; DNA: TGCGCCAGCAGCTTGGGTCGGACAAGTATCTCTGGAAACACCATATATTTT; CDR3: CASSLGRTSISGNTIYF
V: TRBV6-2/TRBV6-3; D: .; size: .; J: TRBJ2-2; DNA: TGTGCCAGCAGTTACTCGATCGACAGGCAGAACACCGGGGAGCTGTTTTTT; CDR3: CASSYSIDRQNTGELFF
V: TRBV24-1; D: TRBD1; size: .; J: TRBJ1-5; DNA: TGTGCCACCAGTGACAGGACAGGGCCCAATCAGCCCCAGCATTTT; CDR3: CATSDRTGPNQPQHF
V: TRBV10-1; D: TRBD1; size: few; J: TRBJ1-1; DNA: TGCGCCAGCAGTCTTACGGGACAGGGGCCCACTGAAGCTTTCTTT; CDR3: CASSLTGQGPTEAFF
V: TRBV3-1/TRBV3-2; D: .; size: once; J: TRBJ1-6; DNA: TGTGCCAGCAGCCAAGCAGGGCTAAATTCACCCCTCCACTTT; CDR3: CASSQAGLNSPLHF
V: TRBV19; D: .; size: .; J: TRBJ2-2; DNA: TGTGCCAGTAGTAAACTTGACACCGGGGAGCTGTTTTTT; CDR3: CASSKLDTGELFF
V: TRBV19; D: TRBD2; size: .; J: TRBJ2-1; DNA: TGTGCCAGTAGTATAGATTTGAGAATAGCGGGAGAGGGCAATGAGCAGTTCTTC; CDR3: CASSIDLRIAGEGNEQFF
V: TRBV6-2/TRBV6-3; D: .; size: .; J: TRBJ2-1; DNA: TGTGCCAGCAGTTATCTCGGGGGTTTCAATGAGCAGTTCTTC; CDR3: CASSYLGGFNEQFF
V: TRBV6-5; D: TRBD2; size: once; J: TRBJ2-1; DNA: TGTGCCAGCAGTTCAATAGCGGGAGTAAGGGAGCAGTTCTTC; CDR3: CASSSIAGVREQFF
V: TRBV13; D: TRBD2; size: .; J: TRBJ2-7; DNA: TGTGCCAGCAGCCTGGGACTACCAGCCTACGAGCAGTACTTC; CDR3: CASSLGLPAYEQYF